A selection of T cell receptor beta chains follows, all from one sample in a study of T cells after yellow fever vaccination. MiXCR was run by TCRdb on the 5' RACE reads, yielding one entry per CDR3 protein. The table has more than 110,000 distinct CDR3 sequences, about 6.2% seen once. Here the sequenced sample was CD4+ T cells sorted from PBMCs, taken 10 days after the yellow fever booster vaccination. These receptors were taken from a man aged 25-45 years who received the YFV17D yellow fever vaccine. The CDR3 runs from the conserved cysteine through the conserved F or W. Each record gives: J gene, V gene, clone size, CDR3 protein. Clone size, where shown, is once, few, many, or a class for clones that have expanded.

J gene: TRBJ2-1; V gene: TRBV5-1; clone size: many; CDR3 protein: CASRRELSWNEQFF
J gene: TRBJ2-1; V gene: TRBV10-1; clone size: many; CDR3 protein: CASSSGEISNEQFF
J gene: TRBJ2-5; V gene: TRBV4-3; clone size: many; CDR3 protein: CASSPYVRFQETQYF
J gene: TRBJ2-3; V gene: TRBV7-3; clone size: many; CDR3 protein: CASSLTGVTDTQYF
J gene: TRBJ2-1; V gene: TRBV7-2; clone size: many; CDR3 protein: CASSLDRDHNEQFF
J gene: TRBJ2-1; V gene: TRBV4-3; clone size: many; CDR3 protein: CASSQGQGYNEQFF
J gene: TRBJ2-7; V gene: TRBV6-5; clone size: many; CDR3 protein: CASSSSRLSGRSYEQYF
J gene: TRBJ2-7; V gene: TRBV29-1; clone size: many; CDR3 protein: CSVGAGGPYEQYF
J gene: TRBJ2-3; V gene: TRBV12-3/TRBV12-4; clone size: many; CDR3 protein: CASSLTPGLGATDTQYF
J gene: TRBJ2-3; V gene: TRBV20-1; clone size: many; CDR3 protein: CSVPPGVGDTQYF
J gene: TRBJ2-7; V gene: TRBV7-8; clone size: many; CDR3 protein: CASSYYRDRLYEQYF
J gene: TRBJ2-3; V gene: TRBV2; clone size: many; CDR3 protein: CASSSGTLSTDTQYF
J gene: TRBJ2-1; V gene: TRBV24-1; clone size: many; CDR3 protein: CATSRGRAGYNEQFF
J gene: TRBJ2-5; V gene: TRBV20-1; clone size: many; CDR3 protein: CSAHRAGGRKETQYF
J gene: TRBJ2-6; V gene: TRBV6-5; clone size: many; CDR3 protein: CASSYTGARSGANVLTF
J gene: TRBJ2-5; V gene: TRBV5-1; clone size: many; CDR3 protein: CASSLVQGSGETQYF
J gene: TRBJ2-3; V gene: TRBV18; clone size: few; CDR3 protein: CASSPNRGQTDTQYF
J gene: TRBJ2-5; V gene: TRBV20-1; clone size: many; CDR3 protein: CSARLGETQYF
J gene: TRBJ2-1; V gene: TRBV30; clone size: few; CDR3 protein: CATSVTAGFYNEQFF
J gene: TRBJ2-7; V gene: TRBV28; clone size: -; CDR3 protein: CASSSARGYEQYF
J gene: TRBJ2-5; V gene: TRBV18; clone size: few; CDR3 protein: CASSPLDRETQYF
J gene: TRBJ1-2; V gene: TRBV7-9; clone size: many; CDR3 protein: CASSLRADYGYTF
J gene: TRBJ1-4; V gene: TRBV10-3; clone size: -; CDR3 protein: CAISEGQEKLFF
J gene: TRBJ1-5; V gene: TRBV7-2; clone size: -; CDR3 protein: CASSLDVSNQPQHF
J gene: TRBJ1-6; V gene: TRBV28; clone size: -; CDR3 protein: CASSRLGWEDSPLHF
J gene: TRBJ1-2; V gene: TRBV9; clone size: few; CDR3 protein: CASTGTGGRGYGYTF
J gene: TRBJ2-6; V gene: TRBV27; clone size: few; CDR3 protein: CASSLSTSGANVLTF
J gene: TRBJ2-1; V gene: TRBV14; clone size: many; CDR3 protein: CASSPRGHALEQFF
J gene: TRBJ2-1; V gene: TRBV7-9; clone size: many; CDR3 protein: CASSPTSMQSQFF
J gene: TRBJ1-4; V gene: TRBV30; clone size: -; CDR3 protein: CAWSVRGGANEKLFF
J gene: TRBJ1-4; V gene: TRBV5-1; clone size: -; CDR3 protein: CASSLDGALGEKLFF
J gene: TRBJ2-7; V gene: TRBV20-1; clone size: many; CDR3 protein: CSARSRDRGSYEQYF
J gene: TRBJ2-2; V gene: TRBV5-6; clone size: few; CDR3 protein: CAISAGTSNTGELFF
J gene: TRBJ1-2; V gene: TRBV9; clone size: many; CDR3 protein: CASSATGASRNGYTF
J gene: TRBJ2-3; V gene: TRBV6-5; clone size: -; CDR3 protein: CASSSPGSRGTQYF
J gene: TRBJ2-7; V gene: TRBV15; clone size: many; CDR3 protein: CATSTDRNYEQYF
J gene: TRBJ2-2; V gene: TRBV19; clone size: many; CDR3 protein: CASGNSGTGTGELFF
J gene: TRBJ2-6; V gene: TRBV18; clone size: many; CDR3 protein: CATRRASGANVLTF
J gene: TRBJ1-1; V gene: TRBV12-3/TRBV12-4; clone size: many; CDR3 protein: CASSSSPGRGNTEAFF
J gene: TRBJ2-1; V gene: TRBV20-1; clone size: many; CDR3 protein: CSAFSTSGSSYNEQFF
J gene: TRBJ1-4; V gene: TRBV6-1; clone size: many; CDR3 protein: CASSIPGLTNEKLFF
J gene: TRBJ1-6; V gene: TRBV20-1; clone size: few; CDR3 protein: CSASTGSPLHF
J gene: TRBJ2-5; V gene: TRBV3-1; clone size: many; CDR3 protein: CASSWTGGETQYF
J gene: TRBJ2-2; V gene: TRBV4-2; clone size: many; CDR3 protein: CASSQGAGGNTGELFF
J gene: TRBJ2-3; V gene: TRBV24-1; clone size: many; CDR3 protein: CATSDAGISTDTQYF
J gene: TRBJ2-1; V gene: TRBV6-4; clone size: -; CDR3 protein: CASSTRRGVQFF
J gene: TRBJ1-1; V gene: TRBV18; clone size: -; CDR3 protein: CASSRVGGNTEAFF
J gene: TRBJ2-1; V gene: TRBV6-1; clone size: few; CDR3 protein: CASLPRGGTYYYNEQFF
J gene: TRBJ2-5; V gene: TRBV6-2/TRBV6-3; clone size: many; CDR3 protein: CASSYHRGAQYF
J gene: TRBJ2-2; V gene: TRBV15; clone size: many; CDR3 protein: CATSRGGTPDTGELFF
J gene: TRBJ2-6; V gene: TRBV3-1; clone size: few; CDR3 protein: CASSRTGTGANVLTF
J gene: TRBJ2-3; V gene: TRBV10-1; clone size: many; CDR3 protein: CASSSRTSGSRTDTQYF
J gene: TRBJ2-5; V gene: TRBV20-1; clone size: many; CDR3 protein: CSAETSGSGVTQYF
J gene: TRBJ1-4; V gene: TRBV20-1; clone size: many; CDR3 protein: CSARDAWGEKLFF
J gene: TRBJ2-1; V gene: TRBV12-3/TRBV12-4; clone size: many; CDR3 protein: CASSQREGYNEQFF